The 30 T cell receptor beta chains below were found in one sample sequenced in a study of a mutant IDH1 vaccine in newly diagnosed glioma listed by TCRdb under 2021. Their antigens are not known. Library preparation used the immunoSEQ multiplex PCR assay. TCRdb carries this immuneACCESS record with in-frame sequences only. Its versions omit some clonotypes, under half of them owing to an unresolved V gene in the studies checked, with the rest unexplained. For this sample there are approximately 30,000 clones; approximately 82% appear just once. The biggest ten clones account for about 15% of the sample. Sample time point, as interpreted from the label and publication: week 23, last vaccination. A 20-mer mutant IDH1 peptide at 300 micrograms in Montanide made up each vaccine dose, which was injected subcutaneously together with topical imiquimod. The specimen was PBMCs, collected from a glioma patient whose treatment included an IDH1 peptide vaccine. Receptor source: a woman aged 25 to 39 with glioma.

The chain combines TRBV25-1 with TRBJ1-3, with a possible D match to TRBD1 (6 bases). V lost 6 bases and J lost 0, with 12 bases in between. In germline, CDR1 is MGHDK, CDR2 SYGVNS. The CDR3 runs 15 residues. The CDR3, as DNA: TGTGCCAGCAGCCCGGGGGGCCCCTCTGGAAACACCATATATTTT. It yields the protein CASSPGGPSGNTIYF.

The gene calls are TRBV19 and TRBJ2-5; D gene ambiguous. Germline V CDR1 and CDR2: LNHDA, SQIVND (reference sequence). Trimming removed 10 bases from V and 3 bases from J, with 12 bases in between. This CDR3 has 12 residues. CDR3 bases: TGTGCCACCGCGGCCTCAGAAGAGACCCAGTACTTC. Amino acid sequence: CATAASEETQYF. Together with reference TRBV19 and TRBJ2-5, the CDR3 gives the full variable domain: DGGITQSPKYLFRKEGQNVTLSCEQNLNHDAMYWYRQDPGQGLRLIYYSQIVNDFQKGDIAEGYSVSREKKESFPLTVTSAQKNPTAFYLCATAASEETQYFGPGTRLLVL.

The V call is TRBV27, the J call TRBJ1-2; D is uncertain. The CDR3 contains 14 residues. Trimming shortened V by 6 bases and J by 1 base, and 12 bases separated the two germline ends. CDR1 is MNHEY and CDR2 is SMNVEV in the germline V gene (reference sequence). The CDR3: CASSFRPINYGYTF. The CDR3 DNA reads as TGTGCCAGCAGCTTTAGGCCGATTAACTATGGCTACACCTTC.

This chain connects TRBV2 to TRBJ1-5; perhaps TRBD1 as D (5 bases). The CDR3 contains 16 residues. Trimming stripped 7 bases from V and 2 bases from J, with 18 bases between. CDR1 is SNHLY, CDR2 FYNNEI, per germline. For the CDR3, the DNA is TGTGCCAGCACCCCGGGTCCCTGGGGGGGCAATCAGCCCCAGCATTTT. It translates to CASTPGPWGGNQPQHF.

The genes are TRBV15 and TRBJ1-5; 8 bases are shared with TRBD1. This CDR3 is 16 amino acids long. Per the germline V gene, CDR1 is LNHNV and CDR2 is YYDKDF (reference sequence). Trimming at V came to 1 base and at J to 7 bases, leaving 9 bases not matched to a gene. As DNA, the CDR3 is TGTGCCACCAGCAGAGGCAAGGACAGGGTCAAGCAGCCCCAGCATTTT. It is translated as CATSRGKDRVKQPQHF.

This chain connects TRBV15 to TRBJ2-1; no firm D call. The CDR3 is 17 amino acids. Trimming pared 7 bases from V and 2 bases from J, leaving 21 bases between. CDR1 and CDR2 from the germline V gene are LNHNV and YYDKDF (reference sequence). The CDR3 is CATMGMDEFFTYNEQFF. CDR3 in DNA: TGTGCCACCATGGGGATGGACGAATTTTTCACCTACAATGAGCAGTTCTTC.

V and J are TRBV10-3 and TRBJ2-2; D may be TRBD1 (5 bases). Trimming cost V 2 bases and J 4 bases, with 17 bases left between them. This CDR3 contains 17 residues. Looked up from germline, CDR1 is ENHRY and CDR2 is SYGVKD. CDR3 in DNA: TGTGCCATCAGTGAGGTTCCTGGGCAGGGAAGCACCGGGGAGCTGTTTTTT. Amino acid sequence: CAISEVPGQGSTGELFF.

This clone was picked up a small number of times. The V gene is TRBV9, the J gene TRBJ1-6; no firm D call. V was pared by 0 bases and J by 6 bases, with 4 bases between. The germline V gene has CDR1 SGDLS and CDR2 YYNGEE. This CDR3 contains 13 residues. CDR3 nucleotide sequence: TGTGCCAGCAGCGTAGAGCTTAATTCACCCCTCCACTTT. Its translation: CASSVELNSPLHF.

This chain links TRBV19 with TRBJ2-5; 10 nucleotides match TRBD1. This CDR3 spans 17 amino acids. Germline V gene lookup returns CDR1 LNHDA and CDR2 SQIVND (reference sequence). V was clipped by 5 bases and J by 5 bases; unmatched bases: 14. DNA for the CDR3: TGTGCCAGTAGTGCCTTCCCGGGACAGGGGATAGGGGAGACCCAGTACTTC. It translates to CASSAFPGQGIGETQYF.

V gene TRBV6-1 combines with J gene TRBJ1-1; D might be TRBD1 (6 bases). V lost 6 bases to trimming and J lost 6 bases, with 14 bases between them. This CDR3 has 13 residues. Germline CDR1 reads MNHNS; CDR2 reads SASEGT. The CDR3 spells CASRREGGSEAFF. DNA for the CDR3: TGTGCCAGCAGGAGGGAGGGGGGCTCTGAAGCTTTCTTT.

The J gene is TRBJ2-3, the V gene TRBV29-1; the match to TRBD2 covers 11 bases. The CDR3 spans 15 residues. V was clipped by 5 bases and J by 1 base; unmatched bases: 5. Germline assignment: CDR1 SQVTM and CDR2 ANQGSEA. CDR3 sequence reads: CSVRLAGPRTDTQYF. CDR3 coding DNA: TGCAGCGTTAGACTAGCGGGGCCACGCACAGATACGCAGTATTTT.

The chain carries TRBV6-5 and TRBJ1-1; tentative D call: TRBD1 (5 bases). CDR1 is MNHEY and CDR2 is SVGAGI in the germline V gene. This CDR3 is built from 14 residues. Trimming left V 2 bases short and J 4 bases short, with 11 bases between. The CDR3 loop is CASSYLGVGTEAFF. CDR3 coding DNA: TGTGCCAGCAGTTACCTGGGGGTGGGCACTGAAGCTTTCTTT.

The V call is TRBV15, the J call TRBJ1-1, with D uncertain. V was cut by 0 bases and J by 2 bases, with 10 bases left in between. Germline CDR1 is LNHNV and CDR2 is YYDKDF (reference sequence). The CDR3 has 15 amino acids. This CDR3 reads CATSRDRGPNTEAFF. The CDR3 DNA follows: TGTGCCACCAGCAGAGATCGGGGTCCTAACACTGAAGCTTTCTTT. Together with reference TRBV15 and TRBJ1-1, the CDR3 gives the full variable domain: DAMVIQNPRYQVTQFGKPVTLSCSQTLNHNVMYWYQQKSSQAPKLLFHYYDKDFNNEADTPDNFQSRRPNTSFCFLDIRSPGLGDTAMYLCATSRDRGPNTEAFFGQGTRLTVV.

The V and J genes are TRBV10-3 and TRBJ2-7, with 7 bases identical to TRBD2. CDR3 size: 12 residues. Germline CDR1 ENHRY, CDR2 SYGVKD. Trimming took 10 bases from V and 3 from J; bases not matched to a gene: 6. The CDR3 DNA reads as TGTGCCACCGGGGGGTTTCGCTACGAGCAGTACTTC. It is translated as CATGGFRYEQYF.

In its sample, this clone was seen once. The junction shows a germline mismatch at one end, possibly a read error. The V gene is TRBV2, the J gene TRBJ1-2, with D maybe TRBD1 (6 bases). Germline V gene sequence: CDR1 SNHLY, CDR2 FYNNEI. The CDR3 consists of 17 residues. Here the CDR3 DNA reads TGTGCCAGCACTGAACGGATGGGGGGGCACCTTAACTATGGCTACACCTTC. Translating gives CASTERMGGHLNYGYTF.

This sequence joins TRBV5-1 and TRBJ2-2; weak D call: TRBD2 (5 bases). Looked up from germline, CDR1 is SGHRS and CDR2 is YFSETQ. V shed 3 bases and J shed 1 base, with 7 bases lying between them. The CDR3 spans 14 residues. The CDR3: CASSWERNTGELFF. CDR3 nucleotide sequence: TGCGCCAGCAGCTGGGAGAGGAACACCGGGGAGCTGTTTTTT.

The J gene is TRBJ2-7, the V gene TRBV7-9; TRBD1 might be the D (5 bases). The V end lost 2 bases, the J end lost 7 bases, and 9 bases lay between the germline ends. This CDR3 has 12 amino acids. Germline V lookup: CDR1 SEHNR, CDR2 FQNEAQ (reference sequence). The CDR3 DNA reads as TGTGCCAGCAGCTTAAGGGGCGAAGAGCAGTACTTC. Translating gives CASSLRGEEQYF.

The chain couples TRBV6-1 to TRBJ1-2; D call uncertain. Germline-derived CDR1 and CDR2 are MNHNS and SASEGT. This CDR3 is built from 14 residues. The V end was cut by 5 bases, the J end by 4 bases, with 14 bases between. CDR3 loop: CASSPGRVGYGYTF. DNA for the CDR3: TGTGCCAGCAGTCCAGGCAGAGTCGGCTATGGCTACACCTTC.

By share, this clone ranks as medium-sized. V gene TRBV18 combines with J gene TRBJ1-1; no definite D call. There are 14 residues in the CDR3. Trimming cost V 1 base and J 0 bases, with 6 bases left between them. The germline V gene has CDR1 KGHSH and CDR2 LQKENI. This CDR3 reads CASSPRALNTEAFF. The DNA for the CDR3 is TGTGCCAGCTCACCACGGGCCTTGAACACTGAAGCTTTCTTT.

The chain couples TRBV5-6 to TRBJ2-7; 9 bases map to TRBD1. The CDR3 extends over 13 amino acids. The V gene's germline CDR1 is SGHDT and CDR2 YYEEEE. J was trimmed by 4 bases and V by 4 bases; bases with no gene match: 3. The CDR3 protein is CASSRTGVYEQYF. The DNA for the CDR3 is TGTGCCAGCAGCCGGACAGGGGTATACGAGCAGTACTTC.

The rearrangement uses TRBV7-9 and TRBJ1-1; tentatively, D is TRBD1 (5 bases). The CDR3 covers 13 residues. Per germline, CDR1 SEHNR and CDR2 FQNEAQ (reference sequence). The V end lost 3 bases, the J end lost 3 bases, and 8 bases lay between the germline ends. The CDR3 DNA reads TGTGCCAGCAGCTTCCCGGGGGACACTGAAGCTTTCTTT. Amino acid sequence: CASSFPGDTEAFF.

The chain couples TRBV2 to TRBJ2-5, with 10 bases fitting TRBD2. CDR3 length: 17 amino acids. In germline, CDR1 is SNHLY, CDR2 FYNNEI. The V and J ends lost 5 bases and 2 bases, in that order; junction bases with no gene match: 11. The CDR3 region is CASSSRRSGGTQETQYF. The CDR3 DNA sequence: TGTGCCAGCAGTTCAAGACGTAGCGGGGGGACTCAAGAGACCCAGTACTTC.

The J gene is TRBJ1-6, the V gene TRBV6-5; D gene ambiguous. Germline CDR1 is MNHEY and CDR2 is SVGAGI. The CDR3 contains 14 residues. The V gene lost 6 bases and the J gene lost 7 bases, with 13 bases spanning the gap. The CDR3 loop is CASSPLRENSPLHF. The DNA for the CDR3 is TGTGCCAGCAGCCCCCTTAGGGAGAATTCACCCCTCCACTTT.

This clone appeared once. The chain has TRBV6-1 and TRBJ2-7; weak D call: TRBD2 (5 bases). The V end lost 3 bases, the J end lost 3 bases, and 12 bases lay between the germline ends. This CDR3 is 14 amino acids long. CDR1 is MNHNS and CDR2 is SASEGT in the germline V gene. CDR3 coding DNA: TGTGCCAGCAGTGACCGTGGGGAGCGCTACGAGCAGTACTTC. This gives the protein CASSDRGERYEQYF.

The J gene is TRBJ1-6, the V gene TRBV11-2, with D possibly matching TRBD1 (6 bases). V was trimmed by 2 bases and J by 10 bases, leaving 15 bases between them. Germline CDR1 and CDR2: SGHAT and FQNNGV. This CDR3 region has 15 residues. The CDR3 sequence: CASSLFSQGRSPLHF. The CDR3 bases are TGTGCCAGCAGCTTATTTAGCCAGGGGCGGTCACCCCTCCACTTT.

The V call is TRBV14, the J call TRBJ2-2; 8 bases match TRBD1. Germline values: CDR1 SGHDN, CDR2 FVKESK. This CDR3 has 14 residues. J lost 1 base, V lost 6 bases, and 1 base had no gene match. The CDR3 here is CASRGTGNTGELFF. CDR3 bases: TGTGCCAGCAGAGGGACAGGGAACACCGGGGAGCTGTTTTTT.

This clone was detected only once. The gene calls are TRBV5-1 and TRBJ1-1; TRBD1 might be the D (5 bases). The CDR3 contains 13 residues. Trimming cost V 0 bases and J 6 bases, with 9 bases left between them. The germline V gene encodes CDR1 SGHRS and CDR2 YFSETQ. CDR3 coding DNA: TGCGCCAGCAGCTTGGGAGGGGACTCTGAAGCTTTCTTT. Its protein is CASSLGGDSEAFF.

This chain uses TRBV11-3 with TRBJ2-3; 7 bases map to TRBD2. This CDR3 spans 18 amino acids. CDR1 and CDR2 (germline): SGHNT, YENEEA. V lost 5 bases and J lost 0; bases outside the gene matches: 14. CDR3 nucleotides: TGTGCCAGCAGCGCTTTTTTGAGGGGAGGGACTAGCACAGATACGCAGTATTTT. Its protein product is CASSAFLRGGTSTDTQYF.

The rearrangement links TRBV7-9 to TRBJ2-5; 9 nucleotides agree with TRBD2. The CDR3 loop spans 14 amino acids. Trimming at V came to 5 bases and at J to 5 bases, leaving 6 bases not matched to a gene. Germline V gene lookup returns CDR1 SEHNR and CDR2 FQNEAQ (reference sequence). The CDR3 DNA sequence: TGTGCCAGCAGCATGGCGGGGGGGCTTGAGACCCAGTACTTC. Translating gives CASSMAGGLETQYF.

The chain employs TRBV10-1 and TRBJ1-1; TRBD1 is a possible D gene (6 bases). Germline CDR1 WNHNN, CDR2 SYGVQD (reference sequence). The V end was cut by 3 bases, the J end by 4 bases, with 12 bases between. The CDR3 contains 14 residues. For the CDR3, the DNA is TGCGCCAGCAGTGAACGGCAGGGGCCCACTGAAGCTTTCTTT. Its translation: CASSERQGPTEAFF.